This is a list of T cell receptor beta chains from one sample in a study of T-cell reconstitution after alpha-beta-depleted transplantation in children. MiXCR, applied by TCRdb to the PCR reads, yields one record per CDR3 protein. The profile shows 200,000 to 250,000 distinct CDR3 sequences, roughly a tenth of them singletons. The sequencing used PBMCs, collected before TCRalphabeta/CD19-depleted stem cell transplant. The receptor set was obtained from a child under two years old with acute myeloid leukemia, due to receive a stem cell transplant. CDR3s include the opening cysteine and the closing phenylalanine or tryptophan. A D gene is named only where the DNA matches it firmly. The listing skips clone size in some rows; elsewhere it reads once, few, many or a size class.

J	V	D	size	CDR3	DNA
TRBJ2-2	TRBV5-4	TRBD2	many	CASSVPTSGGTGELFF	TGTGCCAGCAGCGTGCCGACTAGCGGGGGGACCGGGGAGCTGTTTTTT
TRBJ2-3	TRBV20-1	NA	many	CSARDRLRGTDTQYF	TGCAGTGCTAGAGATCGGCTGCGGGGCACAGATACGCAGTATTTT
TRBJ1-2	TRBV5-1	NA	many	CASSNGVGVGNYGYTF	TGCGCCAGCAGCAACGGGGTCGGGGTTGGGAACTATGGCTACACCTTC
TRBJ2-3	TRBV2	TRBD2	few	CASRLMTSGNADTQYF	TGTGCCAGCAGACTAATGACTAGCGGTAACGCAGATACGCAGTATTTT
TRBJ1-2	TRBV12-3/TRBV12-4	NA	many	CASSRDGDYGYTF	TGTGCCAGCAGTCGAGACGGTGACTATGGCTACACCTTC
TRBJ2-3	TRBV7-2	NA	few	CASSLSQRMRDTQYF	TGTGCCAGCAGCTTAAGCCAGCGGATGAGGGATACGCAGTATTTT
TRBJ1-2	TRBV29-1	NA	many	CSVGVLSHYGYTF	TGCAGCGTTGGGGTCTTAAGCCACTATGGCTACACCTTC
TRBJ1-2	TRBV12-3/TRBV12-4	NA	many	CASSLIVDDGYTF	TGTGCCAGCAGTTTAATCGTTGATGATGGCTACACCTTC
TRBJ2-2	TRBV5-1	NA	many	CASSRPEAGELFF	TGCGCCAGCAGCAGGCCCGAGGCCGGGGAGCTGTTTTTT
TRBJ1-5	TRBV20-1	TRBD1	many	CSARQGRQPQHF	TGCAGTGCAAGACAGGGAAGGCAGCCCCAGCATTTT
TRBJ2-5	TRBV11-2	TRBD2	many	CASSLGSGSGETQYF	TGTGCCAGCAGCTTAGGTAGCGGGAGCGGAGAGACCCAGTACTTC
TRBJ1-2	TRBV20-1	NA	many	CSARHYGYTF	TGCAGTGCTAGACACTATGGCTACACCTTC
TRBJ2-3	TRBV11-2	TRBD2	many	CASSLLGRTSGTSYTDTQYF	TGTGCCAGCAGCTTACTCGGCCGGACTAGCGGGACCTCTTACACAGATACGCAGTATTTT
TRBJ2-1	TRBV24-1	TRBD2	NA	CATSDTSGSSYNEQFF	TGTGCCACCAGTGATACTAGCGGGAGCTCCTACAATGAGCAGTTCTTC
TRBJ2-5	TRBV27	NA	many	CASSTISGMKTQYF	TGTGCCAGCAGCACCATTTCGGGGATGAAGACCCAGTACTTC
TRBJ2-5	TRBV19	TRBD2	few	CASSGGLEETQYF	TGTGCCAGTAGTGGGGGACTAGAAGAGACCCAGTACTTC
TRBJ2-2	TRBV5-5	NA	medium-sized	CASSLVDTGELFF	TGTGCCAGCAGCTTGGTAGACACCGGGGAGCTGTTTTTT
TRBJ2-3	TRBV4-2	NA	many	CASSQGGAPTDTQYF	TGTGCCAGCAGCCAAGGGGGGGCCCCCACAGATACGCAGTATTTT
TRBJ2-1	TRBV4-2	NA	many	CASSQGTRGEASYNEQFF	TGTGCCAGCAGCCAAGGGACCAGAGGGGAAGCCTCCTACAATGAGCAGTTCTTC
TRBJ1-1	TRBV27	NA	many	CASTDGTEAFF	TGTGCCAGCACCGACGGGACTGAAGCTTTCTTT
TRBJ2-1	TRBV7-2	TRBD2	many	CASSLGLANEQFF	TGTGCCAGCAGCTTAGGACTAGCCAATGAGCAGTTCTTC
TRBJ2-7	TRBV11-1	NA	few	CASSPSYSDEQYF	TGTGCCAGCAGCCCCAGTTATTCCGACGAGCAGTACTTC
TRBJ1-5	TRBV4-1	NA	many	CASSPRGTGSNQPQHF	TGCGCCAGCAGCCCGAGGGGGACGGGCAGCAATCAGCCCCAGCATTTT
TRBJ2-5	TRBV5-1	NA	many	CASSSGMIRKTQYF	TGCGCCAGCAGCTCCGGGATGATAAGGAAGACCCAGTACTTC
TRBJ2-3	TRBV2	TRBD2	NA	CASSLWTRSDTQYF	TGTGCCAGCAGCCTATGGACTAGATCTGATACGCAGTATTTT
TRBJ2-7	TRBV12-3/TRBV12-4	NA	many	CASSLAHEQYF	TGTGCCAGCAGTTTAGCGCACGAGCAGTACTTC
TRBJ2-6	TRBV6-2/TRBV6-3	TRBD1	many	CASSYDRGPGANVLTF	TGTGCCAGCAGTTACGACAGGGGGCCTGGGGCCAACGTCCTGACTTTC
TRBJ1-6	TRBV7-9	NA	many	CASRHMEPPHSPLHF	TGTGCCAGCAGGCACATGGAGCCCCCCCATTCACCCCTCCACTTT
TRBJ2-2	TRBV10-3	NA	many	CAISPVSGELFF	TGTGCCATCAGCCCCGTTTCCGGGGAGCTGTTTTTT
TRBJ2-2	TRBV10-2	NA	many	CASLRTVAGELFF	TGCGCCAGTCTACGGACGGTCGCCGGGGAGCTGTTTTTT
TRBJ2-1	TRBV12-5	NA	many	CASGPPSKFF	TGTGCTAGTGGTCCCCCTTCAAAGTTCTTC
TRBJ2-7	TRBV13	NA	few	CASSLGGGPSYEQYF	TGTGCCAGCAGCTTAGGAGGGGGTCCCTCCTACGAGCAGTACTTC
TRBJ2-4	TRBV28	TRBD1	many	CASSHPQGDKNIQYF	TGTGCCAGCAGCCATCCGCAGGGGGACAAAAACATTCAGTACTTC
TRBJ1-5	TRBV14	NA	many	CASSPSTQQPQHF	TGTGCCAGCAGCCCCTCTACACAGCAGCCCCAGCATTTT
TRBJ1-1	TRBV6-1	NA	many	CASSESLRQANTEAFF	TGTGCCAGCAGTGAATCCTTAAGACAGGCAAACACTGAAGCTTTCTTT
TRBJ2-1	TRBV4-1	TRBD2	many	CASSLLPAGTSGYEQFF	TGCGCCAGCAGCCTCCTCCCCGCCGGGACTAGCGGATATGAGCAGTTCTTC
TRBJ2-1	TRBV7-8	TRBD2	few	CASSPGTSGSVDEQFF	TGTGCCAGCAGCCCGGGGACTAGCGGGAGTGTAGATGAGCAGTTCTTC
TRBJ2-6	TRBV5-6	NA	NA	CASRAGANVLTF	TGTGCCAGCAGGGCTGGGGCCAACGTCCTGACTTTC
TRBJ2-7	TRBV12-3/TRBV12-4	TRBD1	few	CASSLDRYEQYF	TGTGCCAGCAGCCTGGACAGGTACGAGCAGTACTTC
TRBJ2-3	TRBV4-2	NA	NA	CASSPPFGAQGSRTDTQYF	TGTGCCAGCAGCCCCCCCTTCGGAGCACAGGGTTCGAGGACAGATACGCAGTATTTT
TRBJ2-3	TRBV20-1	TRBD2	many	CSARGGLAGSTDTQYF	TGCAGTGCTAGAGGAGGGCTAGCGGGCAGCACAGATACGCAGTATTTT
TRBJ1-2	TRBV7-8	TRBD1	NA	CASSPNRGGGHTF	TGTGCCAGCAGCCCAAACAGGGGGGGTGGCCACACCTTC
TRBJ2-7	TRBV30	TRBD1	many	CAWAIGQGPYEQYF	TGTGCCTGGGCTATCGGACAGGGCCCCTACGAGCAGTACTTC
TRBJ1-2	TRBV30	NA	many	CAWSEGNYGYTF	TGTGCCTGGTCGGAGGGCAACTATGGCTACACCTTC
TRBJ2-1	TRBV5-1	NA	many	CASSLRTAEVNEQFF	TGCGCCAGCAGCTTGCGTACGGCAGAAGTCAATGAGCAGTTCTTC
TRBJ2-5	TRBV3-1	TRBD2	NA	CASSQGMSERGTQYF	TGTGCCAGCAGCCAAGGAATGTCAGAGCGGGGGACCCAGTACTTC
TRBJ1-1	TRBV20-1	NA	NA	CSASRGGTDTEAFF	TGCAGTGCTAGCAGGGGAGGGACGGACACTGAAGCTTTCTTT
TRBJ2-1	TRBV2	NA	many	CASSPVAEQFF	TGTGCCAGCAGTCCGGTGGCAGAGCAGTTCTTC
TRBJ2-1	TRBV11-2	NA	many	CASSQGLYNEQFF	TGTGCCAGCAGCCAGGGACTTTACAATGAGCAGTTCTTC
TRBJ1-2	TRBV3-1	TRBD1	NA	CASSHRGKLEGYTF	TGTGCCAGCAGCCACAGGGGGAAGTTGGAGGGCTACACCTTC
TRBJ1-3	TRBV7-2	NA	many	CASSPRVLSGNTIYF	TGTGCCAGCAGCCCCCGAGTCCTCTCTGGAAACACCATATATTTT
TRBJ2-7	TRBV14	NA	many	CASSQQIYEQYF	TGTGCCAGCAGCCAACAAATCTACGAGCAGTACTTC
TRBJ2-5	TRBV29-1	TRBD1	once	CSALRGETQYF	TGCAGCGCGCTCAGGGGGGAGACCCAGTACTTC
TRBJ2-7	TRBV6-5	NA	many	CASSYSRQRFYEQYF	TGTGCCAGCAGTTACTCTCGACAGCGATTCTACGAGCAGTACTTC
TRBJ1-4	TRBV7-2	TRBD1	many	CASSPGQGHNEKLFF	TGTGCCAGCAGCCCAGGACAGGGTCATAATGAAAAACTGTTTTTT
TRBJ2-7	TRBV7-9	TRBD1	many	CASSPYRGYEQYF	TGTGCCAGCAGCCCCTACAGGGGCTACGAGCAGTACTTC
TRBJ2-5	TRBV9	NA	many	CASSVDGRNRETQYF	TGTGCCAGCAGCGTAGATGGGAGAAATCGAGAGACCCAGTACTTC
TRBJ2-7	TRBV13	TRBD2	many	CASSLWGSGRASEQYF	TGTGCCAGCAGCTTATGGGGCAGCGGGAGGGCGTCCGAGCAGTACTTC
TRBJ1-2	TRBV19	NA	NA	CAGLGPTNYGYTF	TGTGCCGGACTCGGACCAACCAACTATGGCTACACCTTC